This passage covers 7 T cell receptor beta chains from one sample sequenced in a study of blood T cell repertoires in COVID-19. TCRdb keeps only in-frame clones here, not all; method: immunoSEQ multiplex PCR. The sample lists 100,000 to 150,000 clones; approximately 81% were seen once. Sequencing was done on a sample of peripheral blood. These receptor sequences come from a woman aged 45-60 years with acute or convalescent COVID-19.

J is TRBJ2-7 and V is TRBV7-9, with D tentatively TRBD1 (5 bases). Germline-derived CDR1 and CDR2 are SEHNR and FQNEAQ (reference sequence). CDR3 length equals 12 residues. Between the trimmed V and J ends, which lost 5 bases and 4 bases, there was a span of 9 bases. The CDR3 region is CASSTRGYEQYF. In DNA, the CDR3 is TGTGCCAGCAGCACAAGGGGTTACGAGCAGTACTTC.

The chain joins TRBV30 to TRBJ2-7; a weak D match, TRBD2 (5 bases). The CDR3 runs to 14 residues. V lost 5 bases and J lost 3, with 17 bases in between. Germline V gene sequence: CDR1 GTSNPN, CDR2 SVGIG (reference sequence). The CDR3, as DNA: TGTGCCTGGGACCGTCGCGGCGGACTCTACGAGCAGTACTTC. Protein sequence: CAWDRRGGLYEQYF.

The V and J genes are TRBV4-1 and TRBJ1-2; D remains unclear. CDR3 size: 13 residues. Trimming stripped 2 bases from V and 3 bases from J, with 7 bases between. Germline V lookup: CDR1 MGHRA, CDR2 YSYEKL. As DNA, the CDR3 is TGCGCCAGCAGCCAACCGGGAGACTATGGCTACACCTTC. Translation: CASSQPGDYGYTF.

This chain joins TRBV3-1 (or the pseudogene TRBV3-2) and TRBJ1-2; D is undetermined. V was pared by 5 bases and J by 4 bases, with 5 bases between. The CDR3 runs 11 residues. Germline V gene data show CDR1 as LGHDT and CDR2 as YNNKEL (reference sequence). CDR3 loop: CASSFGYGYTF. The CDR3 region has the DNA TGTGCCAGCAGCTTCGGCTATGGCTACACCTTC.

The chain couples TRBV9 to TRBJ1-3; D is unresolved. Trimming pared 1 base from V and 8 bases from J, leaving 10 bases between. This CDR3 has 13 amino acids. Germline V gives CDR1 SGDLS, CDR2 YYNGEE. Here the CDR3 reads CASSVSGSDTIYF. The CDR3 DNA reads TGTGCCAGCAGCGTATCGGGGTCGGACACCATATATTTT.

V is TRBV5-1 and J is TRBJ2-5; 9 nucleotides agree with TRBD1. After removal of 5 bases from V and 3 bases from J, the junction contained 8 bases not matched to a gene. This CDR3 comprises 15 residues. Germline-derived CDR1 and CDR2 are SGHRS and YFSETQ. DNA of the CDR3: TGCGCCAGCAGATATTCGGGACAGGGTAAAGAGACCCAGTACTTC. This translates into CASRYSGQGKETQYF. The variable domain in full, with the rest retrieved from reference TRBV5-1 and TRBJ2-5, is KAGVTQTPRYLIKTRGQQVTLSCSPISGHRSVSWYQQTPGQGLQFLFEYFSETQRNKGNFPGRFSGRQFSNSRSEMNVSTLELGDSALYLCASRYSGQGKETQYFGPGTRLLVL.

The CDR3 sequence: CASSLTSGGQETQYF. CDR3 bases: TGTGCCAGTAGTTTGACTAGCGGGGGGCAAGAGACCCAGTACTTC. The chain is built from TRBV19 and TRBJ2-5; 13 nucleotides agree with TRBD2. This CDR3 has 15 residues. V shed 5 bases, J shed 2 bases, and the junction held 2 bases outside the gene matches. CDR1 is LNHDA, CDR2 SQIVND, per germline (reference sequence).